This TCR beta chain was captured by sequencing in a study of blood T cell repertoires in COVID-19. Overall study: Specimens from acute and convalescent COVID-19 originated in the United States, Italy and Spain. In each case, the material was cDNA or gDNA derived from T cells, B-cell-depleted T cells, or PBMCs.

Original methodology: Counts of nucleated cells, estimated from reference gene primer amplification, were obtained. This table comes from immunoSEQ multiplex PCR, and its TCRdb copy is limited to in-frame clones, with some not included. For V, J and clone size, that table is used; D and trimming come from the DNA. The table records 70,000 to 95,000 clones, roughly 88% of them present only once. V was trimmed by 4 bases and J by 4 bases, leaving 23 bases between them. Germline V gives CDR1 SEHNR, CDR2 FQNEAQ (reference sequence). This CDR3 region has 18 residues. The sequenced sample was peripheral blood. This receptor was taken from a man aged 50-60 years with active COVID-19. The V gene is TRBV7-9, the J gene TRBJ1-3; D might be TRBD1 (6 bases). CDR3 sequence reads: CASSSRERDTRLGNTIYF. The DNA of the CDR3 is TGTGCCAGCAGCTCTAGAGAGAGGGACACCCGTCTAGGAAACACCATATATTTT.